The sequence of this T cell receptor (beta chain) was determined in a study of T cell responses to AZD1222 COVID-19 vaccine. Using immunoSEQ multiplex PCR, the repertoire was profiled, and TCRdb retains in-frame clones only, with some absent. Here the sample spans some 150,000 clones, roughly nine tenths being singletons. V was cut by 5 bases and J by 0 bases, with 14 bases left in between. Per germline, CDR1 MNHEY and CDR2 SVGEGT. This CDR3 is built from 15 residues. This TCR derives from an adult in good health. Sequencing was performed on peripheral blood, taken on day 0 of AZD1222 vaccination. This chain uses TRBV6-2 or TRBV6-3 with TRBJ2-7, with D unclear. The CDR3 reads CASSALGVSSYEQYF. The CDR3 nucleotides read TGTGCCAGCAGTGCCCTTGGGGTCAGCTCCTACGAGCAGTACTTC.